This TCR beta chain was sequenced in a study of CD8 T cells in ankylosing spondylitis. This CDR3 contains 14 residues. Germline V CDR1 and CDR2: MNHEY, SMNVEV (reference sequence). V lost 5 bases to trimming and J lost 5 bases, with 13 bases between them. Making use of molecular barcodes, quantitative 5'-RACE generated TCR beta libraries. TCRdb redid the calling of the 5' RACE reads with MiXCR, one entry per CDR3 protein. The profile shows about 260,000 distinct CDR3 sequences, around 20% of them singletons. Whole-study results and caveats: Disease-linked clones had a CD8+ phenotype and relatively low frequency in peripheral blood. The study looked at matched synovial fluid samples from ankylosing spondylitis patients. Disease-linked clones were reported to be significantly enriched there.

As regards this clonotype: What it binds is unknown.

The receptor's source is a male donor with ankylosing spondylitis or in good health (not recorded which). The sample was blood, either unsorted or a sorted T cell fraction (not recorded which). The V and J genes are TRBV27 and TRBJ2-1, with TRBD2 as a possible D gene (5 bases). CDR3 amino acids: CASSPIPGNNEQFF. As DNA, the CDR3 is TGTGCCAGCAGTCCCATCCCCGGGAACAATGAGCAGTTCTTC.